Sequencing of this TCR beta chain was carried out in a study of T-cell reconstitution after alpha-beta-depleted transplantation in children. It was with unique molecular identifiers that the TCRbeta library was prepared. In TCRdb, the PCR reads were re-called with MiXCR into one record per CDR3 protein. The sample has about 500,000 distinct CDR3 sequences, approximately 30% seen once. This clonotype has only a few counts. CDR1 KGHSH and CDR2 LQKENI come from the germline V gene. V was clipped by 3 bases and J by 0 bases; unmatched bases: 4. The CDR3 sequence is 17 residues long. The chain joins TRBV18 to TRBJ2-2; 10 positions match TRBD1. The receptor was isolated from a human donor who donated a stem cell graft to a child with aplastic anemia. Source: PBMCs from the stem cell graft donor, taken from the stem cell graft. CDR3 coding DNA: TGTGCCAGCTCACCGCAGGACAGGGGGACGAACACCGGGGAGCTGTTTTTT. Its translation is CASSPQDRGTNTGELFF.